These 26 T cell receptor beta chains were sequenced from one sample in a study of blood T cell repertoires in COVID-19. Clones were sequenced by immunoSEQ multiplex PCR, and TCRdb holds only the in-frame ones, with some missing. The sample contains roughly 250,000 clones, approximately 85% of which appear only once. Sequences were obtained from peripheral blood. The origin of the receptors is a human donor with COVID-19, enrolled during active disease. The donor label of this sample is uncertain.

The chain recombines TRBV7-9 with TRBJ2-7; a weak D match, TRBD2 (5 bases). V was shortened by 5 bases and J by 5 bases, with 22 bases between the two germline ends. CDR1 and CDR2 from the germline V gene are SEHNR and FQNEAQ (reference sequence). The length of the CDR3 is 16 residues. CDR3 sequence: CASSLPTGEGSHEQYF. CDR3 nucleotide sequence: TGTGCCAGCAGCCTCCCGACCGGGGAAGGGAGCCACGAGCAGTACTTC.

This chain uses TRBV5-6 with TRBJ1-3; unclear D gene. The CDR3 spans 14 residues. The germline V gene encodes CDR1 SGHDT and CDR2 YYEEEE. V was pared by 0 bases and J by 4 bases, with 8 bases between. CDR3 in DNA: TGTGCCAGCAGCTTGGTCTCTCAGGGAAACACCATATATTTT. Its translation is CASSLVSQGNTIYF.

This sequence joins TRBV28 and TRBJ1-5, with TRBD1 identical over 8 bases. Germline assignment: CDR1 MDHEN and CDR2 SYDVKM. V was pared by 5 bases and J by 1 base, with 7 bases of the junction left unmatched. The CDR3 spans 16 residues. CDR3 in amino acids: CASSPPRDRSNQPQHF. DNA for the CDR3: TGTGCCAGCAGTCCCCCCAGGGACAGGAGCAATCAGCCCCAGCATTTT.

The rearrangement joins TRBV3-1 (or the pseudogene TRBV3-2) to TRBJ1-2; D unclear. Deletions cut 1 base from V and 8 bases from J, with 17 bases between. The CDR3 sequence is 15 residues long. The germline V gene encodes CDR1 LGHDT and CDR2 YNNKEL (reference sequence). CDR3 sequence: CASSQVEGLAVGYTF. CDR3 in DNA: TGTGCCAGCAGCCAAGTGGAGGGCTTGGCTGTCGGCTACACCTTC.

The chain couples TRBV30 to TRBJ1-3; D uncertain. CDR3 length: 14 residues. The germline V and J ends were trimmed by 4 bases and 0 bases, with 10 bases remaining between them. The germline gives CDR1 GTSNPN, CDR2 SVGIG (reference sequence). CDR3 region: CAWTIGVSGNTIYF. CDR3 in DNA: TGTGCCTGGACCATCGGTGTCTCTGGAAACACCATATATTTT.

Notes on this clone: This CDR3 fails to terminate in the conserved phenylalanine or tryptophan, so it likely reflects a read error. No DNA is shown, since the ends of the CDR3 on it are uncertain; the CDR3 is the one TCRdb lists. The chain couples TRBV28 to TRBJ1-1. Germline V gene sequence: CDR1 MDHEN, CDR2 SYDVKM. The CDR3 length equals 15 residues, ends included. Here the CDR3 reads CASSFGEVRKAPRLS.

The gene calls are TRBV7-2 and TRBJ1-4, with TRBD1 as a possible D gene (5 bases). V dropped 2 bases and J dropped 2 bases, with 15 bases sitting between them. From germline, CDR1 is SGHTA and CDR2 FQGNSA. The length of the CDR3 is 17 residues. CDR3 sequence (DNA): TGTGCCAGCAGCTTAAACGGCTGGGGGGGGACTAATGAAAAACTGTTTTTT. This codes for CASSLNGWGGTNEKLFF.

The gene calls are TRBV19 and TRBJ2-2; perhaps TRBD2 as D (5 bases). The germline CDR1 and CDR2 sequences are LNHDA and SQIVND (reference sequence). The V end was cut by 3 bases, the J end by 3 bases, with 17 bases between. CDR3 length equals 17 residues. In DNA, the CDR3 is TGTGCCAGTAGTATGATGGAGGTGACAACGGACACCGGGGAGCTGTTTTTT. Translation: CASSMMEVTTDTGELFF.

This CDR3 reads CASSPRQGFLGYTF. DNA for the CDR3: TGTGCCAGCAGCCCCCGACAGGGCTTCTTGGGCTACACCTTC. The chain is built from TRBV7-2 and TRBJ1-2; 7 bases are a match to TRBD1. V trimming: 5 bases; J trimming: 8 bases; junction bases outside the gene matches: 11. Germline V lookup: CDR1 SGHTA, CDR2 FQGNSA. The CDR3 runs 14 residues.

This clone was seen more than once but under ten times. The chain employs TRBV2 and TRBJ2-7; D gene uncertain. This CDR3 comprises 15 residues. Germline V gene data show CDR1 as SNHLY and CDR2 as FYNNEI. Deletions cut 4 bases from V and 3 bases from J, with 16 bases between. The CDR3 here is CASSVGSTPNYEQYF. As DNA, the CDR3 is TGTGCCAGCAGTGTTGGCAGTACCCCGAACTACGAGCAGTACTTC.

This chain uses TRBV19 with TRBJ2-1; 16 nucleotides line up with TRBD2. The CDR3 is made up of 16 amino acids. CDR1 is LNHDA and CDR2 is SQIVND in the germline V gene (reference sequence). Unmatched junction bases numbered 7, after V lost 5 bases and J lost 9 bases. The CDR3 sequence: CASSPTGTSGRGEQFF. CDR3 nucleotide sequence: TGTGCCAGTAGTCCGACAGGGACTAGCGGGAGGGGTGAGCAGTTCTTC.

Comments on this clone: A read error may produce the germline difference seen at one junction end. The chain has TRBV28 and TRBJ1-6, with TRBD1 identical over 10 bases. The CDR3 sequence is 13 residues long. Looked up from germline, CDR1 is MDHEN and CDR2 is SYDVKM. CDR3: CASTQGLGTGDFF. CDR3 coding DNA: TGTGCCAGCACCCAAGGTCTTGGGACAGGGGATTTCTTT.

The chain is built from TRBV5-4 and TRBJ2-5; D might be TRBD2 (5 bases). Germline values: CDR1 SGHNT, CDR2 YYREEE (reference sequence). The V end lost 0 bases, the J end lost 9 bases, and 9 bases lay between the germline ends. The CDR3 covers 12 residues. This chain's CDR3 is CASSLESGAQYF. Written as DNA, the CDR3 is TGTGCCAGCAGCTTGGAAAGCGGCGCCCAGTACTTC.

The genes are TRBV5-1 and TRBJ1-2; perhaps TRBD1 as D (6 bases). Germline V lookup: CDR1 SGHRS, CDR2 YFSETQ. The CDR3 extends over 13 amino acids. V lost 4 bases to trimming and J lost 6 bases, with 13 bases between them. CDR3: CASSTDTGNGYTF. In DNA form, the CDR3 reads TGCGCCAGCAGCACCGATACAGGGAATGGCTACACCTTC.

The rearrangement joins TRBV5-6 to TRBJ2-7; 12 nucleotides align to TRBD1. The CDR3 spans 17 residues. Germline V gene sequence: CDR1 SGHDT, CDR2 YYEEEE. V was pared by 0 bases and J by 5 bases, with 9 bases of the junction left unmatched. DNA of the CDR3: TGTGCCAGCAGCTTGGAACTAACGGGACAGGGGGCCCACGAGCAGTACTTC. Its translation: CASSLELTGQGAHEQYF. The entire variable domain, with the rest obtained from reference TRBV5-6 and TRBJ2-7, is as follows: DAGVTQSPTHLIKTRGQQVTLRCSPKSGHDTVSWYQQALGQGPQFIFQYYEEEERQRGNFPDRFSGHQFPNYSSELNVNALLLGDSALYLCASSLELTGQGAHEQYFGPGTRLTVT.

The J gene is TRBJ1-2, the V gene TRBV11-1; D unclear. The CDR3 contains 11 residues. The V end lost 5 bases, the J end lost 8 bases, and 9 bases lay between the germline ends. Germline CDR1 and CDR2: SGHAT and FQDESV (reference sequence). The CDR3 loop is CASSENEGYTF. The CDR3 nucleotides are TGTGCCAGCAGCGAAAACGAGGGCTACACCTTC.

The V gene is TRBV19, the J gene TRBJ1-6; D gene ambiguous. The CDR3 runs to 14 residues. V was trimmed by 4 bases and J by 7 bases, leaving 11 bases between them. Looked up from germline, CDR1 is LNHDA and CDR2 is SQIVND (reference sequence). The DNA of the CDR3 is TGTGCCAGTAGTAATGAGGGTAGGAATTCACCCCTCCACTTT. This codes for CASSNEGRNSPLHF.

The V and J genes are TRBV2 and TRBJ2-7; 10 bases agree with TRBD1. The germline V gene encodes CDR1 SNHLY and CDR2 FYNNEI. J gave up 5 bases and V 6 bases, and 13 bases lay outside the gene matches. The CDR3 length is 16 residues. The CDR3 here is CASRSPPGTGVNEQYF. The CDR3 nucleotides read TGTGCCAGCAGGAGTCCTCCCGGGACAGGGGTTAACGAGCAGTACTTC.

The chain has TRBV6-4 and TRBJ2-1; 7 nucleotides line up with TRBD2. In germline, CDR1 is MRHNA, CDR2 SNTAGT. The CDR3 is 15 amino acids. V was clipped by 2 bases and J by 10 bases; unmatched bases: 11. CDR3 protein: CASSDRPYAGLEQFF. Written as DNA, the CDR3 is TGTGCCAGCAGTGACCGACCCTATGCGGGACTAGAGCAGTTCTTC.

The genes are TRBV11-2 and TRBJ1-6; no clear D. Germline CDR1 reads SGHAT; CDR2 reads FQNNGV. CDR3 length: 14 residues. Trimming stripped 5 bases from V and 8 bases from J, with 13 bases between. In nucleotides, the CDR3 is TGTGCCAGCAGCCCGACCCAGCGGGATTCACCCCTCCACTTT. It translates to CASSPTQRDSPLHF.

This chain joins TRBV5-6 and TRBJ2-7; TRBD1 aligns across 10 bases. Germline CDR1 SGHDT, CDR2 YYEEEE. The CDR3 contains 14 residues. V gave up 4 bases and J gave up 4 bases; unmatched junction bases: 5. In nucleotides, the CDR3 is TGTGCCAGCAGCCCGGGACAGGGGAGGTACGAGCAGTACTTC. Its translation is CASSPGQGRYEQYF.

The gene calls are TRBV25-1 and TRBJ1-4; D not resolved. V was shortened by 6 bases and J by 7 bases, with 15 bases between the two germline ends. The CDR3 contains 14 residues. From germline, CDR1 is MGHDK and CDR2 SYGVNS. The CDR3 DNA reads as TGTGCCAGCAGGGGAACGGGAGTGGCTGAAAAACTGTTTTTT. Translating it yields CASRGTGVAEKLFF.

The gene calls are TRBV19 and TRBJ1-1; a possible D gene is TRBD1 (6 bases). This CDR3 comprises 14 residues. The germline V gene has CDR1 LNHDA and CDR2 SQIVND (reference sequence). V lost 4 bases and J 1 base, leaving 10 bases between the germline ends. The DNA for the CDR3 is TGTGCCAGTAGTAGGGGGACATCGAACACTGAAGCTTTCTTT. This sequence encodes CASSRGTSNTEAFF.

The chain carries TRBV5-8 and TRBJ2-7, with TRBD2 matching 8 bases. This CDR3 comprises 17 residues. In germline, CDR1 is SGHTS, CDR2 YDEGEE. After removal of 2 bases from V and 2 bases from J, the junction contained 12 bases not matched to a gene. CDR3 DNA: TGTGCCAGCAGCTTCTTTGGAACTAGCGGTCTACCCTACGAGCAGTACTTC. The encoded protein is CASSFFGTSGLPYEQYF.

The chain joins TRBV7-2 to TRBJ2-5, with a tentative D call TRBD2 (6 bases). V lost 4 bases to trimming and J lost 5 bases, with 17 bases between them. This CDR3 has 15 residues. From germline, CDR1 is SGHTA and CDR2 FQGNSA. CDR3 in DNA: TGTGCCAGCAGCTCCCAAAAGGGACTGTGGGAGACCCAGTACTTC. Translating it yields CASSSQKGLWETQYF. The variable domain in full, completed from reference TRBV7-2 and TRBJ2-5, reads GAGVSQSPSNKVTEKGKDVELRCDPISGHTALYWYRQSLGQGLEFLIYFQGNSAPDKSGLPSDRFSAERTGGSVSTLTIQRTQQEDSAVYLCASSSQKGLWETQYFGPGTRLLVL.

The chain employs TRBV5-1 and TRBJ2-7; D is perhaps TRBD2 (6 bases). V gave up 0 bases and J gave up 0 bases, with 16 bases separating them. The CDR3 length is 17 residues. Per germline, CDR1 SGHRS and CDR2 YFSETQ. The DNA for the CDR3 is TGCGCCAGCAGCTTGGCCGGCGGGGAACCCTCCTCCTACGAGCAGTACTTC. Encoded protein: CASSLAGGEPSSYEQYF.